These 18 T cell receptor beta chains share one sample of origin, sequenced in a study of T cells after yellow fever vaccination. TCRdb ran MiXCR on the 5' RACE reads and lists one entry per CDR3 protein. The sample has about 350,000 distinct CDR3 sequences; approximately 8% are singletons. The specimen was PBMCs, collected approximately 47 days after the first yellow fever vaccination. The receptors here all came from a man between 18 and 29 years old who received the YFV17D yellow fever vaccine.

The table lists this clonotype with many counts. This chain joins TRBV6-5 and TRBJ2-7; tentative D call: TRBD1 (5 bases). Germline V gives CDR1 MNHEY, CDR2 SVGAGI. The CDR3 runs 12 residues. Trimming stripped 7 bases from V and 6 bases from J, with 13 bases between. The CDR3 nucleotides are TGTGCCAGCACCACGCAGGGCGGCGAGCAGTACTTC. Its protein is CASTTQGGEQYF.

A few counts support this clonotype. This chain links TRBV4-3 with TRBJ2-1, with D tentatively TRBD1 or TRBD2 (5 bases each). Germline loops: CDR1 LGHNA, CDR2 YSLEER. V gave up 0 bases and J gave up 10 bases, with 13 bases separating them. The CDR3 is 14 amino acids. CDR3 sequence (DNA): TGCGCCAGCAGCCAAGATGGGGAGTCAGGGGAGCAGTTCTTC. It yields the protein CASSQDGESGEQFF.

This clonotype was counted a few times. V and J are TRBV3-1 and TRBJ2-1, with D uncertain. The CDR3 totals 16 residues. From germline, CDR1 is LGHDT and CDR2 YNNKEL (reference sequence). V was pared by 3 bases and J by 0 bases, with 12 bases between. CDR3 sequence reads: CASSQRPVSSYNEQFF. Here the CDR3 DNA reads TGTGCCAGCAGCCAGCGCCCAGTGAGCTCCTACAATGAGCAGTTCTTC.

This clonotype has more than one count but fewer than ten. This chain uses TRBV4-1 with TRBJ1-3; D is uncertain. Germline CDR1 reads MGHRA; CDR2 reads YSYEKL. V gave up 1 base and J gave up 1 base, with 8 bases separating them. This CDR3 has 15 amino acids. Written as DNA, the CDR3 is TGCGCCAGCAGCCAAGGGTCGGAGTCTGGAAACACCATATATTTT. This encodes CASSQGSESGNTIYF.

At least ten counts were recorded for this clonotype. V is TRBV4-1 and J is TRBJ1-4; 10 bases match TRBD1. The CDR3 is made up of 14 amino acids. Per the germline V gene, CDR1 is MGHRA and CDR2 is YSYEKL. V lost 3 bases to trimming and J lost 6 bases; unmatched junction nucleotides: 1. The CDR3 DNA sequence: TGCGCCAGCAGCCAGGGGACAGGGGATGAAAAACTGTTTTTT. Translated, it gives CASSQGTGDEKLFF.

The chain employs TRBV7-2 and TRBJ2-2, with 8 bases aligning to TRBD1. This CDR3 is built from 16 residues. Germline V gene lookup returns CDR1 SGHTA and CDR2 FQGNSA. Unmatched junction bases numbered 5, after V lost 1 base and J lost 4 bases. The DNA of the CDR3 is TGTGCCAGCAGCTTAGTCGGGACAGGCGTCACCGGGGAGCTGTTTTTT. This encodes CASSLVGTGVTGELFF.

The CDR3 region has the DNA TGTGCCAGCAGTTGGGCTTTCGGGACCGGCTACACCTTC. Translated: CASSWAFGTGYTF. The chain uses TRBV12-3 or TRBV12-4 and TRBJ1-2, with D tentatively TRBD1 (5 bases). The CDR3 covers 13 residues. Trimming removed 4 bases at V and 8 bases at J, with 14 bases between.

The J gene is TRBJ2-7, the V gene TRBV6-1; D not certain. The germline V gene has CDR1 MNHNS and CDR2 SASEGT. The CDR3 spans 13 residues. Trimming shortened V by 3 bases and J by 6 bases, and 12 bases separated the two germline ends. In DNA, the CDR3 is TGTGCCAGCAGTGAGGCAGCCCCGGGCGAGCAGTACTTC. Translation: CASSEAAPGEQYF.

The chain joins TRBV20-1 to TRBJ2-5; perhaps TRBD1 as D (5 bases). In germline, CDR1 is DFQATT, CDR2 SNEGSKA (reference sequence). The CDR3 is made up of 14 amino acids. The V and J ends lost 5 bases and 1 base respectively, with 14 bases between them. The CDR3 nucleotides are TGCAGTGCTCCCGGCAGGGTCATCCAAGAGACCCAGTACTTC. The encoded protein is CSAPGRVIQETQYF.

Details on this clonotype: A junction end diverges from the germline sequence, so it may reflect a read error. The V gene is TRBV4-3, the J gene TRBJ2-2; 8 bases map to TRBD1. This CDR3 is built from 15 residues. CDR1 LGHNA and CDR2 YSLEER come from the germline V gene. In DNA form, the CDR3 reads TGCGCCAGCAACCAACACAGGGGGAGCACCGGGGAGCTGTTTTTT. This codes for CASNQHRGSTGELFF.

This clonotype appeared a few times. The chain joins TRBV6-6 to TRBJ2-3; D is perhaps TRBD1 (5 bases). Per the germline V gene, CDR1 is MNHNY and CDR2 is SVGAGI (reference sequence). Trimming pared 7 bases from V and 2 bases from J, leaving 10 bases between. The CDR3 consists of 13 residues. The CDR3 bases are TGTGCCAGCACCGGACACCTCACAGATACGCAGTATTTT. Translated, it gives CASTGHLTDTQYF.

V usage is TRBV7-2 and J usage is TRBJ1-1; D is possibly TRBD1 (6 bases). Germline values: CDR1 SGHTA, CDR2 FQGNSA. The CDR3 is made up of 15 amino acids. The germline V and J ends were trimmed by 1 base and 4 bases, with 13 bases remaining between them. CDR3 sequence: CASSLGSGVGTEAFF. The CDR3 nucleotides are TGTGCCAGCAGCTTAGGTTCAGGGGTGGGCACTGAAGCTTTCTTT. Using reference TRBV7-2 and TRBJ1-1 for the parts outside the CDR3, the full variable domain is GAGVSQSPSNKVTEKGKDVELRCDPISGHTALYWYRQSLGQGLEFLIYFQGNSAPDKSGLPSDRFSAERTGGSVSTLTIQRTQQEDSAVYLCASSLGSGVGTEAFFGQGTRLTVV.

The table lists this clonotype with many counts. The chain carries TRBV5-1 and TRBJ2-3; TRBD1 aligns across 9 bases. The CDR3 covers 12 residues. Germline lookup yields CDR1 SGHRS and CDR2 YFSETQ. V was clipped by 6 bases and J by 9 bases; unmatched bases: 5. CDR3 loop: CASNPGQGTQYF. For the CDR3, the DNA is TGCGCCAGCAACCCGGGACAGGGCACGCAGTATTTT.

The table lists this clonotype with a few counts. The CDR3 nucleotides are TGCAGTGCTAGAGATCCCGGATGGGGGACAGATACGCAGTATTTT. Translation gives CSARDPGWGTDTQYF. The V and J genes are TRBV20-1 and TRBJ2-3, with D perhaps assigned TRBD1 or TRBD2 (5 bases each). V shed 0 bases and J shed 3 bases, with 13 bases lying between them. The CDR3 is 15 amino acids. The V gene's germline CDR1 is DFQATT and CDR2 SNEGSKA (reference sequence).

The V and J genes are TRBV11-1 and TRBJ2-2; tentative D call: TRBD2 (6 bases). The germline V gene has CDR1 SGHAT and CDR2 FQDESV (reference sequence). The CDR3 covers 18 residues. V was shortened by 2 bases and J by 4 bases, with 20 bases between the two germline ends. The CDR3 sequence is CASSLLALADYSTGELFF. The CDR3 coding sequence is TGTGCCAGCAGCTTATTGGCACTAGCCGACTACTCCACCGGGGAGCTGTTTTTT.

This clonotype was counted ten times or more. V gene TRBV5-1 combines with J gene TRBJ2-7, with D unclear. The V gene's germline CDR1 is SGHRS and CDR2 YFSETQ. CDR3 length equals 13 residues. The V and J ends lost 7 bases and 0 bases respectively, with 11 bases between them. CDR3 DNA: TGCGCCAGCCCCAGCCCCGTCTCCTACGAGCAGTACGTC. Translating gives CASPSPVSYEQYV.

This chain connects TRBV28 to TRBJ2-7, with 8 bases matching TRBD2. J lost 3 bases, V lost 4 bases, and 11 bases had no gene match. CDR3 length: 16 amino acids. Looked up from germline, CDR1 is MDHEN and CDR2 is SYDVKM. CDR3: CASSSRGSGAVYEQYV. CDR3 in DNA: TGTGCCAGCAGTTCCCGGGGTAGCGGGGCTGTCTACGAGCAGTACGTC.

The V and J genes are TRBV13 and TRBJ2-3; no reliable D call. Per the germline V gene, CDR1 is PRHDT and CDR2 is FYEKMQ (reference sequence). The V and J ends lost 1 base and 8 bases respectively, with 7 bases between them. The CDR3 has 12 residues. Here the CDR3 reads CASSLALSTQYF. CDR3 DNA sequence: TGTGCCAGCAGCTTAGCGCTGAGTACGCAGTATTTT.